This TCR beta chain was captured by sequencing in a study of PD-L1 blockade in urothelial cancer. Study context: About 90% of the roughly 29 patients were men with bladder-origin urothelial cancer. Individuals in the cohort had been given 0 to 3 earlier chemotherapy regimens. Blood samples had a median of around 150,000 T cells.

Germline loops: CDR1 SGHVS, CDR2 FNYEAQ. The CDR3 sequence is 16 residues long. Trimming pared 3 bases from V and 0 bases from J, leaving 15 bases between. The time point denotes: peripheral blood 6 weeks after treatment start. Each patient presented with locally advanced or metastatic urothelial carcinoma. The protocol was immunoSEQ multiplex PCR, while the TCRdb copy is restricted to in-frame clones and leaves out a portion. The top ten hold roughly 23% of the sample, which has about 38,000 clones, around 88% seen once. The TCR originated in a man aged 55 to 70 with urothelial cancer. The starting material was PBMCs, obtained around atezolizumab (anti-PD-L1) treatment. V is TRBV7-6 and J is TRBJ2-7; D might be TRBD2 (6 bases). CDR3 nucleotides: TGTGCCAGCAGCTTGGGGTTCGCGGGATCCTCCTACGAGCAGTACTTC. Translation: CASSLGFAGSSYEQYF.